These 29 T cell receptor beta chains share one sample of origin, sequenced in a study of blood T cell repertoires in COVID-19. The assay was immunoSEQ multiplex PCR, and TCRdb's table has in-frame clones only and misses some. The sample holds 220,000 or so clones, roughly 86% seen once. Sequenced input: peripheral blood. The receptors come from a woman aged 50 to 65 with COVID-19, enrolled during active disease.

The rearrangement joins TRBV19 to TRBJ1-1, with D perhaps TRBD1 (6 bases). The length of the CDR3 is 12 residues. Germline-derived CDR1 and CDR2 are LNHDA and SQIVND (reference sequence). V lost 7 bases to trimming and J lost 2 bases, with 8 bases between them. CDR3 sequence reads: CASTTGNTEAFF. In DNA, the CDR3 is TGTGCCAGTACGACAGGTAACACTGAAGCTTTCTTT.

This rearrangement joins TRBV7-2 to TRBJ2-1; maybe TRBD2 (6 bases). The CDR3 is made up of 13 amino acids. V was pared by 7 bases and J by 10 bases, with 17 bases between. Germline assignment: CDR1 SGHTA and CDR2 FQGNSA. In nucleotides, the CDR3 is TGTGCCAGCAACCCGGGGCAGGCGGGGGAGCAGTTCTTC. This gives the protein CASNPGQAGEQFF.

This chain joins TRBV7-6 and TRBJ2-1; TRBD1 might be the D (6 bases). The CDR3 runs 15 residues. CDR1 is SGHVS and CDR2 is FNYEAQ in the germline V gene. Trimming pared 2 bases from V and 2 bases from J, leaving 10 bases between. The chain's CDR3 is CASSLSQGTYNEQFF. The CDR3 DNA follows: TGTGCCAGCAGCTTAAGTCAGGGGACCTACAATGAGCAGTTCTTC.

The V gene is TRBV19, the J gene TRBJ2-1; 9 bases fit TRBD2. V gave up 5 bases and J gave up 0 bases; unmatched junction bases: 5. The CDR3 length is 16 residues. Germline V lookup: CDR1 LNHDA, CDR2 SQIVND (reference sequence). CDR3 region: CASSVRGGASYNEQFF. In DNA form, the CDR3 reads TGTGCCAGTAGTGTACGCGGGGGGGCCTCCTACAATGAGCAGTTCTTC.

V usage is TRBV19 and J usage is TRBJ2-3; a weak D match, TRBD1 (5 bases). In germline, CDR1 is LNHDA, CDR2 SQIVND (reference sequence). Trimming left V 1 base short and J 2 bases short, with 10 bases between. The CDR3 contains 15 residues. The CDR3 DNA follows: TGTGCCAGTAGTATAGGTGGACACTACACAGATACGCAGTATTTT. Amino acids: CASSIGGHYTDTQYF.

The rearrangement joins TRBV14 to TRBJ2-3, with TRBD2 matching over 8 bases. With 0 bases clipped from V and 3 bases from J, the junction kept 5 bases outside the gene matches. Germline CDR1 is SGHDN and CDR2 is FVKESK. This CDR3 contains 16 residues. DNA of the CDR3: TGTGCCAGCAGCCAAGAGGCTAAGCGGGGGACAGATACGCAGTATTTT. Its translation: CASSQEAKRGTDTQYF.

V is TRBV14 and J is TRBJ2-3; the D is unclear. CDR1 and CDR2 from the germline V gene are SGHDN and FVKESK. V was cut by 4 bases and J by 2 bases, with 7 bases left in between. The CDR3 has 13 amino acids. In DNA, the CDR3 is TGTGCCAGCAGCCCCCTAAACACAGATACGCAGTATTTT. It translates to CASSPLNTDTQYF.

V and J are TRBV27 and TRBJ1-2; D may be TRBD1 (6 bases). Germline V gene lookup returns CDR1 MNHEY and CDR2 SMNVEV (reference sequence). The CDR3 runs to 14 residues. V was shortened by 7 bases and J by 2 bases, with 14 bases between the two germline ends. Here the CDR3 DNA reads TGTGCCAGCACTAACCCAGGGGTGAACTATGGCTACACCTTC. This encodes CASTNPGVNYGYTF.

The chain employs TRBV5-1 and TRBJ1-2; D unclear. The CDR3 extends over 14 amino acids. CDR1 is SGHRS, CDR2 YFSETQ, per germline. Trimming took 0 bases from V and 7 from J, leaving 13 bases between them. The CDR3: CASSLAGGNRGYTF. CDR3 nucleotides: TGCGCCAGCAGCTTGGCCGGAGGGAATCGTGGCTACACCTTC.

V and J are TRBV24-1 and TRBJ2-3; D is possibly TRBD2 (6 bases). CDR3 length: 16 amino acids. The V gene lost 2 bases and the J gene lost 1 base, with 12 bases spanning the gap. The V gene's germline CDR1 is KGHDR and CDR2 SFDVKD. In DNA, the CDR3 is TGTGCCACCAGTGATTGGCGGGACGCCCGCACAGATACGCAGTATTTT. As protein: CATSDWRDARTDTQYF.

The CDR3 coding sequence is TGTGCCAGCAGCTTCCCGACAGCACAAGAGACCCAGTACTTC. Protein: CASSFPTAQETQYF. The genes are TRBV5-6 and TRBJ2-5, with D possibly TRBD1 on 5 matching bases. V was clipped by 2 bases and J by 2 bases, with 10 bases between them. Germline V gene data show CDR1 as SGHDT and CDR2 as YYEEEE. The CDR3 runs 14 residues.

The V gene is TRBV5-1, the J gene TRBJ1-4, with 7 bases lining up with TRBD1. Per germline, CDR1 SGHRS and CDR2 YFSETQ. The CDR3 sequence is 15 residues long. V dropped 0 bases and J dropped 8; count of bases not matched to a gene: 7. The CDR3 loop reads CASSLEGGLGEKLFF. As DNA, the CDR3 is TGCGCCAGCAGCTTGGAAGGGGGCTTAGGGGAAAAACTGTTTTTT.

This chain joins TRBV27 and TRBJ2-5; 8 bases match TRBD2. Trimming cost V 3 bases and J 3 bases; bases outside gene matches: 6. This CDR3 contains 15 residues. Germline V gene sequence: CDR1 MNHEY, CDR2 SMNVEV (reference sequence). This chain's CDR3 is CASSFGGGKKETQYF. The DNA of the CDR3 is TGTGCCAGCAGTTTCGGCGGGGGGAAAAAAGAGACCCAGTACTTC.

The chain uses TRBV18 and TRBJ2-3, with D unclear. The CDR3 totals 16 residues. Germline-derived CDR1 and CDR2 are KGHSH and LQKENI. V shed 2 bases and J shed 0 bases, with 12 bases lying between them. For the CDR3, the DNA is TGTGCCAGCTCACCATGGCAGGCCTCTAGCACAGATACGCAGTATTTT. It encodes CASSPWQASSTDTQYF. The full variable domain, in which reference TRBV18 and TRBJ2-3 provide the parts outside the CDR3, is NAGVMQNPRHLVRRRGQEARLRCSPMKGHSHVYWYRQLPEEGLKFMVYLQKENIIDESGMPKERFSAEFPKEGPSILRIQQVVRGDSAAYFCASSPWQASSTDTQYFGPGTRLTVL.

This clone was picked up one time. The rearrangement links TRBV19 to TRBJ1-6; TRBD1 is a possible D gene (6 bases). Germline CDR1 and CDR2: LNHDA and SQIVND (reference sequence). This CDR3 is built from 15 residues. V dropped 5 bases and J dropped 9 bases, with 17 bases sitting between them. The CDR3, as DNA: TGTGCCAGTAGTCTCCGACAGGAGATCGGTTCACCCCTCCACTTT. Protein sequence: CASSLRQEIGSPLHF.

This rearrangement joins TRBV2 to TRBJ2-7; TRBD1 might be the D (6 bases). The germline gives CDR1 SNHLY, CDR2 FYNNEI. The CDR3 runs to 13 residues. Trimming pared 3 bases from V and 3 bases from J, leaving 9 bases between. CDR3 in amino acids: CASSDGQIYEQYF. The DNA of the CDR3 is TGTGCCAGCAGTGATGGACAGATCTACGAGCAGTACTTC. The whole variable domain, filled in from reference TRBV2 and TRBJ2-7, reads EPEVTQTPSHQVTQMGQEVILRCVPISNHLYFYWYRQILGQKVEFLVSFYNNEISEKSEIFDDQFSVERPDGSNFTLKIRSTKLEDSAMYFCASSDGQIYEQYFGPGTRLTVT.

The chain uses TRBV6-5 and TRBJ1-1, with TRBD1 matching over 7 bases. This CDR3 spans 13 amino acids. The V gene's germline CDR1 is MNHEY and CDR2 SVGAGI. The trim removed 10 bases at V and 4 bases at J, leaving 9 bases unmatched. CDR3 in amino acids: CATSRQGSTEAFF. The CDR3 bases are TGTGCCACCAGCAGACAGGGAAGCACTGAAGCTTTCTTT.

The rearrangement links TRBV19 to TRBJ1-5, with a tentative D call TRBD1 (6 bases). With 3 bases removed from V and 3 bases from J, the gap between germline ends came to 21 bases. This CDR3 contains 18 residues. Germline V gene sequence: CDR1 LNHDA, CDR2 SQIVND (reference sequence). The CDR3 reads CASSIRGFKAGDNQPQHF. The CDR3 DNA is TGTGCCAGTAGTATTCGGGGTTTTAAGGCAGGGGACAATCAGCCCCAGCATTTT.

The chain joins TRBV3-1 (or the pseudogene TRBV3-2) to TRBJ1-2; no firm D call. Germline V gene data show CDR1 as LGHDT and CDR2 as YNNKEL (reference sequence). The germline V and J ends were trimmed by 6 bases and 8 bases, with 13 bases remaining between them. The CDR3 spans 12 residues. CDR3 sequence: CASRLAGGGYTF. The CDR3 nucleotides are TGTGCCAGCAGGCTGGCGGGAGGAGGCTACACCTTC.

The sample holds one count of this clone. This chain joins TRBV19 and TRBJ1-1; 7 bases map to TRBD1. CDR1 and CDR2 (germline): LNHDA, SQIVND (reference sequence). The CDR3 is 14 residues long. Trimming at V came to 5 bases and at J to 7 bases, leaving 10 bases not matched to a gene. The DNA of the CDR3 is TGTGCCAGTAGTCTATCACAGGGGACGGGTGAAGCTTTCTTT. Its protein product is CASSLSQGTGEAFF.

V and J are TRBV11-3 and TRBJ2-5, with 7 nucleotides matching TRBD1. J was trimmed by 3 bases and V by 1 base; bases with no gene match: 2. The CDR3 extends over 14 amino acids. Per germline, CDR1 SGHNT and CDR2 YENEEA. CDR3 DNA: TGTGCCAGCAGCTTAGGTGGGACAGAAGAGACCCAGTACTTC. Protein: CASSLGGTEETQYF.

J is TRBJ1-1 and V is TRBV10-3; 8 bases are shared with TRBD1. Trimming at V came to 7 bases and at J to 0 bases, leaving 4 bases not matched to a gene. The CDR3 is 14 amino acids. The germline V gene encodes CDR1 ENHRY and CDR2 SYGVKD. CDR3 DNA sequence: TGTGCCATCAAGACAGGGGCCATGAACACTGAAGCTTTCTTT. Translation: CAIKTGAMNTEAFF.

This chain links TRBV28 with TRBJ2-3; 7 nucleotides match TRBD2. V lost 2 bases to trimming and J lost 14 bases; unmatched junction nucleotides: 7. The CDR3 is made up of 12 amino acids. The germline gives CDR1 MDHEN, CDR2 SYDVKM. In DNA form, the CDR3 reads TGTGCCAGCAGTTTAATGGCGGGGGATAGGTATTTT. Translated: CASSLMAGDRYF. Together with reference TRBV28 and TRBJ2-3, the CDR3 gives the full variable domain: DVKVTQSSRYLVKRTGEKVFLECVQDMDHENMFWYRQDPGLGLRLIYFSYDVKMKEKGDIPEGYSVSREKKERFSLILESASTNQTSMYLCASSLMAGDRYFGPGTRLTVL.

This sequence joins TRBV18 and TRBJ1-1, with a possible D match to TRBD1 (6 bases). CDR1 is KGHSH, CDR2 LQKENI, per germline. The CDR3 sequence is 14 residues long. Trimming removed 5 bases at V and 0 bases at J, with 10 bases between. In nucleotides, the CDR3 is TGTGCCAGCTCAGCAGGGGATATGAACACTGAAGCTTTCTTT. Residues: CASSAGDMNTEAFF. The complete variable domain, with remaining parts taken from reference TRBV18 and TRBJ1-1, reads NAGVMQNPRHLVRRRGQEARLRCSPMKGHSHVYWYRQLPEEGLKFMVYLQKENIIDESGMPKERFSAEFPKEGPSILRIQQVVRGDSAAYFCASSAGDMNTEAFFGQGTRLTVV.

This clone was counted once. V and J are TRBV6-5 and TRBJ2-7; D remains ambiguous. CDR1 and CDR2 (germline): MNHEY, SVGAGI. There are 10 residues in the CDR3. V was trimmed by 6 bases and J by 3 bases, leaving 3 bases between them. The DNA for the CDR3 is TGTGCCAGCAGACACTACGAGCAGTACGTC. Translated: CASRHYEQYV.

This chain connects TRBV4-2 to TRBJ2-5; TRBD2 matches at 8 bases. The length of the CDR3 is 19 residues. V dropped 1 base and J dropped 1; count of bases not matched to a gene: 14. Looked up from germline, CDR1 is LGHNA and CDR2 is YNFKEQ. CDR3 DNA: TGTGCCAGCAGCCAAGGACCTATGGCTAGCGGGCGTCGCCAAGAGACCCAGTACTTC. This codes for CASSQGPMASGRRQETQYF.

The chain recombines TRBV10-2 with TRBJ1-5; D may be TRBD1 (5 bases). This CDR3 region has 17 residues. Germline V gene data show CDR1 as WSHSY and CDR2 as SAAADI. V gave up 7 bases and J gave up 3 bases, with 22 bases separating them. The CDR3 region is CASTPYFYRRTNQPQHF. CDR3 in DNA: TGCGCCAGCACACCTTACTTTTACAGGCGGACCAATCAGCCCCAGCATTTT.

The chain is built from TRBV19 and TRBJ1-1; D gene ambiguous. CDR3 size: 13 residues. Trimming pared 3 bases from V and 3 bases from J, leaving 8 bases between. The V gene's germline CDR1 is LNHDA and CDR2 SQIVND (reference sequence). CDR3 residues: CASSIGLDTEAFF. The CDR3 DNA reads as TGTGCCAGTAGTATCGGTTTGGACACTGAAGCTTTCTTT.

The chain's CDR3 is CASRGLGGDEQFF. The CDR3 region has the DNA TGTGCCAGCAGGGGACTAGGGGGGGATGAGCAGTTCTTC. The V gene is TRBV6-5, the J gene TRBJ2-1; 8 bases are shared with TRBD2. From germline, CDR1 is MNHEY and CDR2 SVGAGI. CDR3 length equals 13 residues. The J segment lost 8 bases and the V segment lost 6 bases, leaving 6 bases of the junction unmatched.